This TCR beta chain was sequenced during a study of blood T cell repertoires in COVID-19. As for the study in general: From the United States, Italy and Spain came samples of acute and convalescent COVID-19. T cells, B-cell-depleted T cells, or PBMCs supplied cDNA or gDNA.

This clone was seen more than once but under ten times. Per germline, CDR1 KGHSH and CDR2 LQKENI. There are 17 residues in the CDR3. Between the trimmed V and J ends, which lost 2 bases and 0 bases, there was a span of 14 bases. Authors' processing steps: Nucleated cell number was recorded as an estimate derived from reference gene primer amplification. Sequenced by immunoSEQ multiplex PCR; TCRdb stores in-frame clones only, minus some. That table is the source of V, J and clone size, and D and trimming were worked out from the DNA. The sample shows hundreds of thousands of clones, 70% to 85% of them seen only once.

The sequence derives from an elderly woman with acute or convalescent COVID-19. Input material: peripheral blood. The gene calls are TRBV18 and TRBJ2-1, with a tentative D call TRBD2 (6 bases). CDR3 loop: CASSPSSAPSSYNEQFF. Written as DNA, the CDR3 is TGTGCCAGCTCACCATCTAGCGCGCCGAGCTCCTACAATGAGCAGTTCTTC.